The 32 T cell receptor beta chains in this list originate from one sample, sequenced in a study of beta chain features in type 1 diabetes. The investigators reverse transcribed all of the isolated RNA, so they sequenced expressed TCRB transcripts. Repertoires were generated with immunoSEQ multiplex PCR, while TCRdb's copy carries only in-frame clones and drops some. This sample has some 200,000 clones, with roughly 17% found just once. Study results and limitations: Significant though moderate, a shortening of TCRB CDR3s appeared in all four CD4+ subsets of Type 1 diabetes patients.

Their antigens remain unidentified. The sequencing sample was made of naive CD4+ T cells from blood. The receptor source for this set is a man under 40 with type 1 diabetes.

This clone was counted a few times. J is TRBJ2-1 and V is TRBV29-1; D ambiguous. The germline gives CDR1 SQVTM, CDR2 ANQGSEA. This CDR3 comprises 11 residues. Trimming took 5 bases from V and 9 from J, leaving 11 bases between them. Here the CDR3 DNA reads TGCAGCGTTCTAGGAGTTGGTGAGCAGTTCTTC. Amino acid sequence: CSVLGVGEQFF.

The chain recombines TRBV7-2 with TRBJ1-2, with D possibly being TRBD1 (5 bases). This CDR3 comprises 15 residues. The V and J ends lost 2 bases and 5 bases respectively, with 15 bases between them. Germline V gives CDR1 SGHTA, CDR2 FQGNSA. This CDR3 reads CASSLYVTGSYGYTF. Written as DNA, the CDR3 is TGTGCCAGCAGCTTATATGTTACAGGATCGTATGGCTACACCTTC.

This clone has only a few counts. The rearrangement uses TRBV18 and TRBJ1-2; 8 positions agree with TRBD1. The germline V gene has CDR1 KGHSH and CDR2 LQKENI. Germline trimming cut 2 bases from V and 4 bases from J; bases unmatched to any gene: 3. CDR3 length equals 14 residues. The CDR3 loop is CASSPGTGAYGYTF. The CDR3 DNA sequence: TGTGCCAGCTCACCAGGGACAGGCGCCTATGGCTACACCTTC.

This clone was found a few times. The genes are TRBV7-2 and TRBJ2-1; D unclear. The CDR3 extends over 14 amino acids. V was cut by 2 bases and J by 5 bases, with 10 bases left in between. In germline, CDR1 is SGHTA, CDR2 FQGNSA. The CDR3 loop reads CASSLNWLNNEQFF. The CDR3 DNA sequence: TGTGCCAGCAGCTTAAATTGGCTTAACAATGAGCAGTTCTTC.

This chain connects TRBV30 to TRBJ1-3; D is ambiguous. V was trimmed by 1 base and J by 8 bases, leaving 6 bases between them. CDR1 GTSNPN and CDR2 SVGIG come from the germline V gene (reference sequence). The CDR3 runs 11 residues. The CDR3 loop is CAWSERDTIYF. DNA of the CDR3: TGTGCCTGGAGTGAACGGGACACCATATATTTT.

This clone was counted only a few times. This chain links TRBV28 with TRBJ2-1; tentative D call: TRBD2 (5 bases). The CDR3 contains 14 residues. Trimming left V 2 bases short and J 4 bases short, with 9 bases between. Germline CDR1 is MDHEN and CDR2 is SYDVKM. CDR3 DNA sequence: TGTGCCAGCAGTTTAGATGGCGGGTACAATGAGCAGTTCTTC. Translated, it gives CASSLDGGYNEQFF. Full variable domain (outside the CDR3, taken from reference TRBV28 and TRBJ2-1): DVKVTQSSRYLVKRTGEKVFLECVQDMDHENMFWYRQDPGLGLRLIYFSYDVKMKEKGDIPEGYSVSREKKERFSLILESASTNQTSMYLCASSLDGGYNEQFFGPGTRLTVL.

The genes are TRBV7-9 and TRBJ2-3, with 8 bases identical to TRBD2. The CDR3 covers 16 residues. The V segment lost 5 bases and the J segment 4 bases; nucleotides outside the gene matches: 11. In germline, CDR1 is SEHNR, CDR2 FQNEAQ (reference sequence). CDR3 nucleotide sequence: TGTGCCAGCAGCAGGGGTCGAGCGGGAGCGGCAGATACGCAGTATTTT. It specifies CASSRGRAGAADTQYF.

This clone has only a few counts. This chain uses TRBV14 with TRBJ2-7; D is uncertain. V lost 1 base, J lost 5 bases, and 9 bases lay in between. This CDR3 is 13 amino acids long. CDR1 SGHDN and CDR2 FVKESK come from the germline V gene. In DNA form, the CDR3 reads TGTGCCAGCAGCCAAGGGTCCCCGAACGAGCAGTACTTC. This translates into CASSQGSPNEQYF.

V and J are TRBV11-2 and TRBJ1-1; D not certain. The CDR3 has 10 amino acids. Germline V gene lookup returns CDR1 SGHAT and CDR2 FQNNGV. The V end was cut by 5 bases, the J end by 11 bases, with 9 bases between. CDR3 nucleotide sequence: TGTGCCAGCAGCCTGCCAGAGGCTTTCTTT. Protein: CASSLPEAFF. The variable domain in full, with the rest retrieved from reference TRBV11-2 and TRBJ1-1, is EAGVAQSPRYKIIEKRQSVAFWCNPISGHATLYWYQQILGQGPKLLIQFQNNGVVDDSQLPKDRFSAERLKGVDSTLKIQPAKLEDSAVYLCASSLPEAFFGQGTRLTVV.

The chain couples TRBV30 to TRBJ1-2; D gene uncertain. Germline CDR1 reads GTSNPN; CDR2 reads SVGIG (reference sequence). The V gene lost 4 bases and the J gene lost 8 bases, with 20 bases spanning the gap. This CDR3 is 14 amino acids long. The CDR3 nucleotides are TGTGCCTGGACCCCAATCCGGGGAGGCCCGGGCTACACCTTC. This translates into CAWTPIRGGPGYTF.

The table lists this clone with a few counts. This chain joins TRBV15 and TRBJ2-1; D call uncertain. The CDR3 has 14 residues. Trimming stripped 7 bases from V and 1 base from J, with 11 bases between. Per the germline V gene, CDR1 is LNHNV and CDR2 is YYDKDF (reference sequence). CDR3 DNA: TGTGCCACCAAAGACTTGGGATCCTACAATGAGCAGTTCTTC. It encodes CATKDLGSYNEQFF. Combining the CDR3 with reference TRBV15 and TRBJ2-1 gives the whole variable domain DAMVIQNPRYQVTQFGKPVTLSCSQTLNHNVMYWYQQKSSQAPKLLFHYYDKDFNNEADTPDNFQSRRPNTSFCFLDIRSPGLGDTAMYLCATKDLGSYNEQFFGPGTRLTVL.

CDR3: CASSSRERDNEQFF. The CDR3 DNA reads TGTGCCAGCAGCAGCCGGGAGAGGGACAATGAGCAGTTCTTC. The chain uses TRBV21-1 and TRBJ2-1; TRBD2 is the table's D call, not checked against the DNA. TRBV21-1 is termed a pseudogene. The CDR3 runs 14 residues.

This clone showed up just a few times. The V call is TRBV9, the J call TRBJ2-5; D gene ambiguous. From germline, CDR1 is SGDLS and CDR2 YYNGEE. The CDR3 runs to 13 residues. V shed 0 bases and J shed 5 bases, with 8 bases lying between them. CDR3 in DNA: TGTGCCAGCAGCGTAGCCGATACGGAGACCCAGTACTTC. Translated: CASSVADTETQYF.

V gene TRBV21-1 combines with J gene TRBJ2-5; the table assigns TRBD1, which was not confirmed against the DNA. TRBV21-1 is a documented pseudogene. The CDR3 has 13 residues. The CDR3 DNA reads as TGTGCCAGCATCAAGGGCAGGGAAGAGACCCAGTACTTC. It specifies CASIKGREETQYF.

This clone has more than one count but fewer than ten. This sequence joins TRBV7-9 and TRBJ2-1, with 11 positions matching TRBD2. Germline values: CDR1 SEHNR, CDR2 FQNEAQ (reference sequence). The V gene end was trimmed by 7 bases and the J gene end by 6 bases; junction bases not matched to a gene: 5. This CDR3 contains 14 residues. The CDR3 bases are TGTGCCAGCAACACACTAGCGGGAGTCAATGAGCAGTTCTTC. Amino acid sequence: CASNTLAGVNEQFF.

This clone was seen a few times. J is TRBJ2-7 and V is TRBV4-1, with 10 positions matching TRBD1. The CDR3 totals 15 residues. J was trimmed by 4 bases and V by 6 bases; bases with no gene match: 9. From germline, CDR1 is MGHRA and CDR2 YSYEKL. The CDR3: CASSPGTGEWYEQYF. In DNA, the CDR3 is TGCGCCAGCAGTCCTGGGACAGGGGAGTGGTACGAGCAGTACTTC.

This clone turned up a few times. The V gene is TRBV25-1, the J gene TRBJ2-5; 7 nucleotides match TRBD1. Germline trimming cut 4 bases from V and 9 bases from J; bases unmatched to any gene: 8. There are 13 residues in the CDR3. Germline assignment: CDR1 MGHDK and CDR2 SYGVNS. In DNA form, the CDR3 reads TGTGCCAGCAGTGCCGACAGGGTGGTCGCCCAGTACTTC. Translation gives CASSADRVVAQYF.

This chain joins TRBV10-3 and TRBJ2-3; no reliable D call. Trimming removed 10 bases from V and 5 bases from J, with 22 bases in between. This CDR3 contains 15 residues. CDR1 is ENHRY and CDR2 is SYGVKD in the germline V gene. In nucleotides, the CDR3 is TGTGCCAAGTCAGACTCTCTGGTACAAGTAGATACGCAGTATTTT. This translates into CAKSDSLVQVDTQYF.

The J gene is TRBJ2-7, the V gene TRBV18, with D possibly called TRBD1 or TRBD2 (5 bases each). Germline lookup yields CDR1 KGHSH and CDR2 LQKENI. V lost 5 bases to trimming and J lost 3 bases, with 11 bases between them. There are 13 residues in the CDR3. The CDR3 DNA sequence: TGTGCCAGCTCATCCCGGGACGGCTACGAGCAGTACTTC. As protein: CASSSRDGYEQYF. The whole variable domain, remainder taken from reference TRBV18 and TRBJ2-7, is NAGVMQNPRHLVRRRGQEARLRCSPMKGHSHVYWYRQLPEEGLKFMVYLQKENIIDESGMPKERFSAEFPKEGPSILRIQQVVRGDSAAYFCASSSRDGYEQYFGPGTRLTVT.

This clone was counted only a few times. This chain uses TRBV7-8 with TRBJ2-5, with D possibly TRBD1 on 7 matching bases. CDR3 length equals 15 residues. The germline V and J ends were trimmed by 7 bases and 5 bases, with 20 bases remaining between them. Germline CDR1 is SGHVS and CDR2 is FQNEAQ. CDR3 sequence reads: CASKGINRGGETQYF. The CDR3 coding sequence is TGTGCCAGCAAAGGCATTAACAGGGGAGGCGAGACCCAGTACTTC.

The chain uses TRBV5-1 and TRBJ2-6, with D hard to call. Looked up from germline, CDR1 is SGHRS and CDR2 is YFSETQ. V lost 2 bases and J 4 bases, leaving 7 bases between the germline ends. The CDR3 totals 14 residues. The CDR3 coding sequence is TGCGCCAGCAGCTTACCTGGAGGGGCCAACGTCCTGACTTTC. This sequence encodes CASSLPGGANVLTF. The whole variable domain, remainder taken from reference TRBV5-1 and TRBJ2-6, is KAGVTQTPRYLIKTRGQQVTLSCSPISGHRSVSWYQQTPGQGLQFLFEYFSETQRNKGNFPGRFSGRQFSNSRSEMNVSTLELGDSALYLCASSLPGGANVLTFGAGSRLTVL.

V and J are TRBV10-3 and TRBJ2-1; 10 bases are a match to TRBD2. Germline lookup yields CDR1 ENHRY and CDR2 SYGVKD. V shed 7 bases, J shed 8 bases, and the junction held 11 bases outside the gene matches. The CDR3 extends over 15 amino acids. In DNA, the CDR3 is TGTGCCATCACCCGTATAGCGGGAGGTAGCGATGAGCAGTTCTTC. The encoded protein is CAITRIAGGSDEQFF.

This clone has just a few counts. The V and J genes are TRBV30 and TRBJ2-7; D possibly matches TRBD1 or TRBD2 (6 bases each). This CDR3 has 13 residues. The germline V and J ends were trimmed by 5 bases and 6 bases, with 17 bases remaining between them. Looked up from germline, CDR1 is GTSNPN and CDR2 is SVGIG (reference sequence). Written as DNA, the CDR3 is TGTGCCTGGGGCAATGGGGGGCGGCGCGAGCAGTACTTC. This codes for CAWGNGGRREQYF.

The CDR3 region is CASSVGHPNTEAFF. The CDR3 region has the DNA TGCGCCAGCAGCGTGGGACACCCGAACACTGAAGCTTTCTTT. This sequence joins TRBV5-1 and TRBJ1-1; possible D gene TRBD1, 6 bases. The V gene's germline CDR1 is SGHRS and CDR2 YFSETQ. The V gene lost 4 bases and the J gene lost 1 base, with 11 bases spanning the gap. This CDR3 has 14 amino acids.

This clone was observed a few times. The chain couples TRBV6-5 to TRBJ2-3; no clear D. This CDR3 has 12 residues. Germline V CDR1 and CDR2: MNHEY, SVGAGI. V was shortened by 6 bases and J by 5 bases, with 9 bases between the two germline ends. The CDR3 spells CASSPTGDTQYF. CDR3 sequence (DNA): TGTGCCAGCAGCCCGACCGGAGATACGCAGTATTTT.

To note about this clone: The sample contains more than one DNA sequence encoding this CDR3. The chain couples TRBV20-1 to TRBJ1-1; D is ambiguous. V lost 3 bases and J 1 base, leaving 3 bases between the germline ends. The CDR3 is 11 residues long. Per the germline V gene, CDR1 is DFQATT and CDR2 is SNEGSKA (reference sequence). The CDR3 region is CSARSNTEAFF. The CDR3 DNA reads as TGCAGTGCTAGGTCGAACACTGAAGCTTTCTTT.

The V gene is TRBV28, the J gene TRBJ2-7, with D perhaps being TRBD1 or TRBD2 (5 bases each). Germline CDR1 reads MDHEN; CDR2 reads SYDVKM. V was pared by 2 bases and J by 6 bases, with 20 bases between. This CDR3 contains 16 residues. As DNA, the CDR3 is TGTGCCAGCAGTTTAAGGTCTGGGACCGTCAGGAGCGAGCAGTACTTC. Translated: CASSLRSGTVRSEQYF.

This clone was counted a few times. The chain combines TRBV6-5 with TRBJ2-3; tentatively, D is TRBD1 (6 bases). Deletions cut 1 base from V and 7 bases from J, with 18 bases between. The germline V gene has CDR1 MNHEY and CDR2 SVGAGI. The CDR3 totals 16 residues. The DNA of the CDR3 is TGTGCCAGCAGTTACTTCTTGAGAGGCAGGGGACATACGCAGTATTTT. It translates to CASSYFLRGRGHTQYF.

The rearrangement uses TRBV29-1 and TRBJ2-5; 12 bases line up with TRBD2. CDR1 and CDR2 from the germline V gene are SQVTM and ANQGSEA. V lost 6 bases to trimming and J lost 4 bases; unmatched junction nucleotides: 12. The CDR3 contains 16 residues. The CDR3 nucleotides are TGCAGCGTCGCTTGGACTAGCGGGATGATTGGAGAGACCCAGTACTTC. Translation gives CSVAWTSGMIGETQYF. Drawing the rest from reference TRBV29-1 and TRBJ2-5, the complete variable domain is SAVISQKPSRDICQRGTSLTIQCQVDSQVTMMFWYRQQPGQSLTLIATANQGSEATYESGFVIDKFPISRPNLTFSTLTVSNMSPEDSSIYLCSVAWTSGMIGETQYFGPGTRLLVL.

This clone turned up a few times. The CDR3 here is CSVLLGGEDDYNYGYTF. CDR3 bases: TGCAGCGTCCTTTTGGGGGGAGAGGACGATTATAACTATGGCTACACCTTC. This chain connects TRBV29-1 to TRBJ1-2; TRBD1 is a possible D gene (5 bases). The germline V and J ends were trimmed by 6 bases and 1 base, with 24 bases remaining between them. The CDR3 contains 17 residues. Germline V gene lookup returns CDR1 SQVTM and CDR2 ANQGSEA. The full variable domain, in which reference TRBV29-1 and TRBJ1-2 provide the parts outside the CDR3, is SAVISQKPSRDICQRGTSLTIQCQVDSQVTMMFWYRQQPGQSLTLIATANQGSEATYESGFVIDKFPISRPNLTFSTLTVSNMSPEDSSIYLCSVLLGGEDDYNYGYTFGSGTRLTVV.

In this sample, this clone turned up a few times. This chain uses TRBV10-3 with TRBJ2-3; no definite D call. CDR3 length: 12 residues. Trimming took off 3 bases at V and 6 bases at J, with 7 bases between the two ends. Germline CDR1 ENHRY, CDR2 SYGVKD. The CDR3 DNA is TGTGCCATCAGTGACCCTTCGGATACGCAGTATTTT. The encoded protein is CAISDPSDTQYF.

V usage is TRBV7-9 and J usage is TRBJ1-4; D is ambiguous. Between the trimmed V and J ends, which lost 2 bases and 4 bases, there was a span of 5 bases. The CDR3 has 13 residues. Germline V gene lookup returns CDR1 SEHNR and CDR2 FQNEAQ (reference sequence). The DNA for the CDR3 is TGTGCCAGCAGCTTACGGGATAATGAAAAACTGTTTTTT. This sequence encodes CASSLRDNEKLFF.